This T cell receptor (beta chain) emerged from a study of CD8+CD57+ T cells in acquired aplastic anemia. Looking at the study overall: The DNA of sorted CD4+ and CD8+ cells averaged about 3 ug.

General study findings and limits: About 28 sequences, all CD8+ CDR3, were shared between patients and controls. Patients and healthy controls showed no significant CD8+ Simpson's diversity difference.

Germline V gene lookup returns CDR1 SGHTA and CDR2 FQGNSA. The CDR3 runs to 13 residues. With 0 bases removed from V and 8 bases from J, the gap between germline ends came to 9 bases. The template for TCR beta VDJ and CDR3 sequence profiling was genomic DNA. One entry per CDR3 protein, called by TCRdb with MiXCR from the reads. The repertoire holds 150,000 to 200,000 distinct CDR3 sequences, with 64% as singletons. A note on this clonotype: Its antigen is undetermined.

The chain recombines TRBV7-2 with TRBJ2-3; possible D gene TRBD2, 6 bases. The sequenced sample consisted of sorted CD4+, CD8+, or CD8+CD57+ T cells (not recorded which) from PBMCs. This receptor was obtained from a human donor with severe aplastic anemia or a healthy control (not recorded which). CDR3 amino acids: CASSLAQGGTQYF. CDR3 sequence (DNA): TGTGCCAGCAGCTTAGCGCAGGGAGGTACGCAGTATTTT.